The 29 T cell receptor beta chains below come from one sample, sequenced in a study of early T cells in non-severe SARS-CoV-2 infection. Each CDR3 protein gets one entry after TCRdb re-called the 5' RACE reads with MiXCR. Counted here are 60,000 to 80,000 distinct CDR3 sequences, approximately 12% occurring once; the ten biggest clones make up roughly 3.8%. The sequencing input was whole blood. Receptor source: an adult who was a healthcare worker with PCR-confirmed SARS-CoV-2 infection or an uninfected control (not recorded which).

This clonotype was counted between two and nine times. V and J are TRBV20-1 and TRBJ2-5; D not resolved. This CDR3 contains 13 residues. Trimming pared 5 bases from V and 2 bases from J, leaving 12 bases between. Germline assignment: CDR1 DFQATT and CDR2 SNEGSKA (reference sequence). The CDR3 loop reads CSASKKPQETQYF. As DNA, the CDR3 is TGCAGTGCTTCAAAAAAACCACAAGAGACCCAGTACTTC.

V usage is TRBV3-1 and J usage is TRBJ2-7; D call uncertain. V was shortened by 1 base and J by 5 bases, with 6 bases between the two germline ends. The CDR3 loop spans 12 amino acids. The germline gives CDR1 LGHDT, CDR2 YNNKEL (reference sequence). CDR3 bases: TGTGCCAGCAGCCAAGTTGCCAACGAGCAGTACTTC. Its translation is CASSQVANEQYF.

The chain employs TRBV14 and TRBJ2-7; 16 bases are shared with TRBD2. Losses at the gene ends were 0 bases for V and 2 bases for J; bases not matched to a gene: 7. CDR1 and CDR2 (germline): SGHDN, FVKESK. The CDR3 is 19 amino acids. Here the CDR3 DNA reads TGTGCCAGCAGCCAAGATAAAGGGACTAGCGGGAGGGCCACCTACGAGCAGTACTTC. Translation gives CASSQDKGTSGRATYEQYF.

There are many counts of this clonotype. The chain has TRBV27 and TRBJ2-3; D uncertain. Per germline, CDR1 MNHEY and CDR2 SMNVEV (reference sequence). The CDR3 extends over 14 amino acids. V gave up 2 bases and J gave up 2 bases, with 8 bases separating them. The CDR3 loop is CASSLNRATDTQYF. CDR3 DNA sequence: TGTGCCAGCAGTTTAAACCGGGCCACAGATACGCAGTATTTT.

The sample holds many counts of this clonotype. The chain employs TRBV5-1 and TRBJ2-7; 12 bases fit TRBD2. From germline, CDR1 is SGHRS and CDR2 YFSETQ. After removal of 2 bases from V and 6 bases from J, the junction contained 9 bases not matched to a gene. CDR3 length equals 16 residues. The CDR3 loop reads CASSFDSTSGRGEQYF. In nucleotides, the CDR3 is TGCGCCAGCAGCTTTGACTCGACTAGCGGGAGAGGCGAGCAGTACTTC.

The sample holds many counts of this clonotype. CDR3 DNA: TGTGCCATCAGCGCCATTAATCAGCCCCAGCATTTT. Protein sequence: CAISAINQPQHF. The V and J genes are TRBV10-3 and TRBJ1-5; D gene uncertain. Germline CDR1 is ENHRY and CDR2 is SYGVKD. Trimming left V 6 bases short and J 4 bases short, with 7 bases between. CDR3 length: 12 residues.

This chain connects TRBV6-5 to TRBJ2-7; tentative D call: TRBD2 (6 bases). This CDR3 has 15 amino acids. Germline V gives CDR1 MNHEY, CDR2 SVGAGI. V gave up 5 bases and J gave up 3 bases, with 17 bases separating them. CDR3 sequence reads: CASSPGSGVSYEQYF. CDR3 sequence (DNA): TGTGCCAGCAGTCCCGGGAGCGGAGTAAGCTACGAGCAGTACTTC.

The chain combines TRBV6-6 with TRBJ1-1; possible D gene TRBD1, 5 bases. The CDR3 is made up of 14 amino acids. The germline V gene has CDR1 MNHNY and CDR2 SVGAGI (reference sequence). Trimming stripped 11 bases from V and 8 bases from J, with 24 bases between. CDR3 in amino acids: CAHSRGGTYAEAFF. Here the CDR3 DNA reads TGTGCCCACAGTCGGGGGGGGACCTACGCGGAAGCTTTCTTT.

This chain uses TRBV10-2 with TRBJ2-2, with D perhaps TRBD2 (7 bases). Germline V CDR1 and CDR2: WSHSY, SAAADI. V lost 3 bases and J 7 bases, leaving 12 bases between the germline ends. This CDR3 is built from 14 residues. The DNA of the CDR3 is TGCGCCAGCAGTGACGGGGGGCGGGACGGGGAGCTGTTTTTT. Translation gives CASSDGGRDGELFF.

For the CDR3, the DNA is TGCAGCGTTGTTTATCCCTGGGAGTTAAACAATGAGCAGTTCTTC. Translating it yields CSVVYPWELNNEQFF. The chain carries TRBV29-1 and TRBJ2-1; D may be TRBD2 (5 bases). Germline V lookup: CDR1 SQVTM, CDR2 ANQGSEA. The V end was cut by 4 bases, the J end by 5 bases, with 18 bases between. The CDR3 has 15 residues.

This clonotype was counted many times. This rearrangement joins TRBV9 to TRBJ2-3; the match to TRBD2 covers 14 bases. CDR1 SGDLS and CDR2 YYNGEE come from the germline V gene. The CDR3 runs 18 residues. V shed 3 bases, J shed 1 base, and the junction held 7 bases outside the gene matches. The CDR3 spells CASSGGLAGGRGTDTQYF. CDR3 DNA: TGTGCCAGCAGCGGCGGACTAGCGGGAGGAAGGGGCACAGATACGCAGTATTTT.

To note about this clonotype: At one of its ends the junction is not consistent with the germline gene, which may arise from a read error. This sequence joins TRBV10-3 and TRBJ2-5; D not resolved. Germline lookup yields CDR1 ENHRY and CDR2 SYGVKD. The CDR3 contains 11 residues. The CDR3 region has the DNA TGTACCATCAGTGAAGGGGAGACCCAGTACTTC. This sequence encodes CTISEGETQYF.

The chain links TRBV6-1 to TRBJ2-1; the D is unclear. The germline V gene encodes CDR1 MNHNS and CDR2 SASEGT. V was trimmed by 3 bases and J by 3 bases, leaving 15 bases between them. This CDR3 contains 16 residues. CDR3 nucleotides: TGTGCCAGCAGTGAGGCGTCGCGCTGGAGCTACAATGAGCAGTTCTTC. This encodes CASSEASRWSYNEQFF.

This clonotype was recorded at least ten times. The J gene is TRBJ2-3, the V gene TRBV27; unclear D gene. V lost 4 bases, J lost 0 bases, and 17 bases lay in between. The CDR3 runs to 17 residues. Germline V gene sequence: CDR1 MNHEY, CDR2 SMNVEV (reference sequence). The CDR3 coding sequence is TGTGCCAGCAGTTGGGGAAATAGGGCGGCTAGCACAGATACGCAGTATTTT. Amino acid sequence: CASSWGNRAASTDTQYF.

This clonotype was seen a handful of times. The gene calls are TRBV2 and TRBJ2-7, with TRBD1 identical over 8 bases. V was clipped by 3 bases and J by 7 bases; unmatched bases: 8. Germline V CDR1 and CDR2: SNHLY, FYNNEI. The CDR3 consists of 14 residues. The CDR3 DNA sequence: TGTGCCAGCAGTGATGACGGACAGGGCGAGGAGCAGTACTTC. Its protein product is CASSDDGQGEEQYF. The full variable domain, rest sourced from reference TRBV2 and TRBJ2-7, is EPEVTQTPSHQVTQMGQEVILRCVPISNHLYFYWYRQILGQKVEFLVSFYNNEISEKSEIFDDQFSVERPDGSNFTLKIRSTKLEDSAMYFCASSDDGQGEEQYFGPGTRLTVT.

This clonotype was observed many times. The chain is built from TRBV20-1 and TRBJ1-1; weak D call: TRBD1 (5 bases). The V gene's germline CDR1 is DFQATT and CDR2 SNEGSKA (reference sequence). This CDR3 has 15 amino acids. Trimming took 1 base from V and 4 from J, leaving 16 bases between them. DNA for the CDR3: TGCAGTGCTAGAGCAATTGGCAGGGAGGCCACTGAAGCTTTCTTT. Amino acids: CSARAIGREATEAFF.

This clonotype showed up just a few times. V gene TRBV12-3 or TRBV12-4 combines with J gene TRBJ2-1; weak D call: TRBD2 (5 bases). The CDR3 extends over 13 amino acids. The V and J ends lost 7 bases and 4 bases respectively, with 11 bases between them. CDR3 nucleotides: TGTGCCAGCACCTTGGACTTGTACAATGAGCAGTTCTTC. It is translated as CASTLDLYNEQFF.

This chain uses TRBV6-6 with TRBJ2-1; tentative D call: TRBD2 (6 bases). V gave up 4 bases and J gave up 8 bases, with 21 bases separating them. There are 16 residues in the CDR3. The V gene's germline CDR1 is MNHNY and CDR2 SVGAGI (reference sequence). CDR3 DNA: TGTGCCAGCAGTTGGGTGGCGGGCCCGGGAGTGTATGAGCAGTTCTTC. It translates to CASSWVAGPGVYEQFF.

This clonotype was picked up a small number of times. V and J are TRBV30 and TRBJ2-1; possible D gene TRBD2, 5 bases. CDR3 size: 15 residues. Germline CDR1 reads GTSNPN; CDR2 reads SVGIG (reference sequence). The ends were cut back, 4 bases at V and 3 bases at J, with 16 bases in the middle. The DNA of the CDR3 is TGTGCCTGGATCAAAAGAAGCGGACGCTACAATGAGCAGTTCTTC. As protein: CAWIKRSGRYNEQFF.

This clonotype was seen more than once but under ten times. The CDR3 nucleotides are TGCGCCAGCAGCTTGGACCAGGGGGACACTGAAGCTTTCTTT. This translates into CASSLDQGDTEAFF. The V gene is TRBV5-1, the J gene TRBJ1-1; 7 bases match TRBD1. The CDR3 consists of 14 residues. V lost 0 bases to trimming and J lost 3 bases; unmatched junction nucleotides: 2. CDR1 is SGHRS and CDR2 is YFSETQ in the germline V gene.

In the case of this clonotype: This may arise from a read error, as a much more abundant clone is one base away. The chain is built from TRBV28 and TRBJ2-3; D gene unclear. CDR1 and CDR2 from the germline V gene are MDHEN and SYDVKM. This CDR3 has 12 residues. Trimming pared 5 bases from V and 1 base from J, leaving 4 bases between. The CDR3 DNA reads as TGTGCCAGCAGTGGAGGCACAGATACGCAGTATTTT. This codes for CASSGGTDTQYF.

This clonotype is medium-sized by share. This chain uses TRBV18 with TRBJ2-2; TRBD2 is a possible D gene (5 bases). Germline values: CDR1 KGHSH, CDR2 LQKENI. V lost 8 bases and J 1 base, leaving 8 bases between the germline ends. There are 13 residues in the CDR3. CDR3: CASPAVNTGELFF. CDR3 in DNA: TGTGCCAGCCCAGCGGTGAACACCGGGGAGCTGTTTTTT. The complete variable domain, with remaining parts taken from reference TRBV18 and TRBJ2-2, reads NAGVMQNPRHLVRRRGQEARLRCSPMKGHSHVYWYRQLPEEGLKFMVYLQKENIIDESGMPKERFSAEFPKEGPSILRIQQVVRGDSAAYFCASPAVNTGELFFGEGSRLTVL.

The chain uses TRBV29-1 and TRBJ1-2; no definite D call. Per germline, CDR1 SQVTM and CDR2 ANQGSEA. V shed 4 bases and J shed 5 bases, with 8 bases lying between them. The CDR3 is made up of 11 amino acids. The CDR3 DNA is TGCAGCGTTGCTGGTCCGTATGGCTACACCTTC. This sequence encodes CSVAGPYGYTF.

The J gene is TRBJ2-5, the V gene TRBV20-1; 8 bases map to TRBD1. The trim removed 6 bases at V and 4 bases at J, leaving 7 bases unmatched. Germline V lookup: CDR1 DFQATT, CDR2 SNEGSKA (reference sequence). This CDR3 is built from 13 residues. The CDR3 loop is CSAAGQGVETQYF. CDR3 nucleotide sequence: TGCAGTGCAGCTGGACAGGGCGTAGAGACCCAGTACTTC.

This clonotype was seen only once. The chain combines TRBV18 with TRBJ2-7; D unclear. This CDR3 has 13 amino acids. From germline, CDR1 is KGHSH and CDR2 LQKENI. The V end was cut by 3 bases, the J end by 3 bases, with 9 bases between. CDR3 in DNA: TGTGCCAGCTCACCCACCACCGACTACGAGCAGTACTTC. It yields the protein CASSPTTDYEQYF. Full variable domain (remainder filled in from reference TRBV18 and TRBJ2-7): NAGVMQNPRHLVRRRGQEARLRCSPMKGHSHVYWYRQLPEEGLKFMVYLQKENIIDESGMPKERFSAEFPKEGPSILRIQQVVRGDSAAYFCASSPTTDYEQYFGPGTRLTVT.

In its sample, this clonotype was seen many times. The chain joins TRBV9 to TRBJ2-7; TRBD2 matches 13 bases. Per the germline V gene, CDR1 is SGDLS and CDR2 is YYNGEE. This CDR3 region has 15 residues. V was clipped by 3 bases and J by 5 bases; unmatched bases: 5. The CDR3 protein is CASSALAGGPNEQYF. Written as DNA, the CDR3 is TGTGCCAGCAGCGCACTAGCGGGAGGGCCCAACGAGCAGTACTTC. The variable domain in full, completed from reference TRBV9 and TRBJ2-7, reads DSGVTQTPKHLITATGQRVTLRCSPRSGDLSVYWYQQSLDQGLQFLIQYYNGEERAKGNILERFSAQQFPDLHSELNLSSLELGDSALYFCASSALAGGPNEQYFGPGTRLTVT.

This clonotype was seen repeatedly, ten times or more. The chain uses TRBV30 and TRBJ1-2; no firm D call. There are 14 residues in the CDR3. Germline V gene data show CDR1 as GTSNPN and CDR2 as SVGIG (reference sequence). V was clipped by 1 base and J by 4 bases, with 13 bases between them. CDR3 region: CAWSAGLGPYGYTF. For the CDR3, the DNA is TGTGCCTGGAGTGCCGGGTTGGGTCCCTATGGCTACACCTTC.

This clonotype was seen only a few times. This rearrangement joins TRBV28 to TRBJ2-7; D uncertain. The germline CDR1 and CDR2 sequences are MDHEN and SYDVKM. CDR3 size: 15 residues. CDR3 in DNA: TGTGCTACCCTAGGCCCCGGGCTAGTACTTATCGAGCAGTACTTC. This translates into CATLGPGLVLIEQYF.

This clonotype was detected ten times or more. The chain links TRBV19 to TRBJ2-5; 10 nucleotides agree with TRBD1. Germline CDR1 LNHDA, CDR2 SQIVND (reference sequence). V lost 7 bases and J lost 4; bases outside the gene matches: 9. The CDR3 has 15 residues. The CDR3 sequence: CASTPRGQGRETQYF. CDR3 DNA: TGTGCCAGTACCCCTCGGGGACAGGGGCGAGAGACCCAGTACTTC.